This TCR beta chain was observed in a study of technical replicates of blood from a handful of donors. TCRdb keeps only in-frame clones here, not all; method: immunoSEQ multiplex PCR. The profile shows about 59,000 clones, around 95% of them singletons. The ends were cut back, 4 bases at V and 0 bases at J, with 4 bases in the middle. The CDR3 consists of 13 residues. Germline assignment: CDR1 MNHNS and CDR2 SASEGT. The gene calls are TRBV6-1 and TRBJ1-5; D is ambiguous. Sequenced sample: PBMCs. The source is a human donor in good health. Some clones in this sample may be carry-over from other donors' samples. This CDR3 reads CASSVYSNQPQHF. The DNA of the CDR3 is TGTGCCAGCAGTGTGTATAGCAATCAGCCCCAGCATTTT.